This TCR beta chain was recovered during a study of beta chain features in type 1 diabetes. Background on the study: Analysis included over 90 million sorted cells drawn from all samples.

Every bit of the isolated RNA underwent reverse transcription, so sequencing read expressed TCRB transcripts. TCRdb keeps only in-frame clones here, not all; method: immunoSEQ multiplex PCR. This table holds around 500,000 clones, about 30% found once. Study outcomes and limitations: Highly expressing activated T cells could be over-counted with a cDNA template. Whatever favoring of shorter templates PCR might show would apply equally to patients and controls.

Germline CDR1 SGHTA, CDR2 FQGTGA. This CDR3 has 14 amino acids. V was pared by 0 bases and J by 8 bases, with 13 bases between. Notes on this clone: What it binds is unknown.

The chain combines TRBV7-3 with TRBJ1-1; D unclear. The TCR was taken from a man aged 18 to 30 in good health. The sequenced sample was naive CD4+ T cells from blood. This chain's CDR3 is CASSLTLLAGEAFF. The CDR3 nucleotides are TGTGCCAGCAGCTTAACCCTTTTGGCAGGAGAAGCTTTCTTT.